A single sample is the source of the 13 T cell receptor beta chains below, sequenced in a study of shared clonotypes between healthy human individuals. Clones were sequenced by immunoSEQ multiplex PCR, and TCRdb holds only the in-frame ones, with some missing. The sample contains around 700,000 clones, more than 70% of which appear only once. The sample taken for sequencing was memory CD4+ T cells sorted from blood. Noted subset: CD45RA-negative fraction. All receptors derive from a woman aged 25 to 39 in good health.

This rearrangement joins TRBV19 to TRBJ2-3, with D possibly TRBD2 on 6 matching bases. Trimming removed 5 bases at V and 6 bases at J, with 18 bases between. Per the germline V gene, CDR1 is LNHDA and CDR2 is SQIVND (reference sequence). There are 15 residues in the CDR3. CDR3 protein: CASSPRDSPGDTQYF. The CDR3 bases are TGTGCCAGTAGTCCTCGGGACTCACCGGGGGATACGCAGTATTTT.

The V and J genes are TRBV6-6 and TRBJ2-7; D unclear. CDR3 length equals 13 residues. Trimming removed 6 bases from V and 2 bases from J, with 11 bases in between. Germline V gene sequence: CDR1 MNHNY, CDR2 SVGAGI (reference sequence). CDR3 amino acids: CASSTTATYEQYF. CDR3 sequence (DNA): TGTGCCAGCAGCACTACGGCCACCTACGAGCAGTACTTC.

The chain joins TRBV2 to TRBJ2-2; D unclear. The CDR3 is made up of 17 amino acids. Between the trimmed V and J ends, which lost 4 bases and 3 bases, there was a span of 18 bases. Per germline, CDR1 SNHLY and CDR2 FYNNEI. The CDR3, as DNA: TGTGCCAGCAGTGTGTACAAGGGAAGGGCGTACACCGGGGAGCTGTTTTTT. Amino acids: CASSVYKGRAYTGELFF.

The chain is built from TRBV27 and TRBJ2-2; D remains unclear. The CDR3 is 13 amino acids. The germline CDR1 and CDR2 sequences are MNHEY and SMNVEV (reference sequence). With 4 bases removed from V and 4 bases from J, the gap between germline ends came to 7 bases. The CDR3 DNA is TGTGCCAGCAGTTCCTTTCGCACCGGGGAGCTGTTTTTT. Residues: CASSSFRTGELFF.

This clone has just a few counts. The chain has TRBV2 and TRBJ2-5; the D is unclear. V was trimmed by 4 bases and J by 5 bases, leaving 5 bases between them. The length of the CDR3 is 11 residues. Germline V gene data show CDR1 as SNHLY and CDR2 as FYNNEI. The CDR3 sequence is CASSGQETQYF. CDR3 DNA sequence: TGTGCCAGCAGTGGTCAGGAGACCCAGTACTTC.

Ten or more counts support this clone. V usage is TRBV27 and J usage is TRBJ2-6, with D tentatively TRBD2 (5 bases). The CDR3 sequence is 19 residues long. CDR1 is MNHEY, CDR2 SMNVEV, per germline (reference sequence). V shed 4 bases and J shed 0 bases, with 19 bases lying between them. The CDR3 here is CASSSGSMGESSGANVLTF. In DNA form, the CDR3 reads TGTGCCAGCAGTTCGGGGAGCATGGGTGAGAGCTCTGGGGCCAACGTCCTGACTTTC.

The chain is built from TRBV11-2 and TRBJ2-5, with 7 bases aligning to TRBD1. J was trimmed by 5 bases and V by 5 bases; bases with no gene match: 11. The CDR3 is 15 residues long. Germline V gene data show CDR1 as SGHAT and CDR2 as FQNNGV. The CDR3 loop reads CASSLSQGVVETQYF. The CDR3 DNA reads TGTGCCAGCAGCCTCTCCCAGGGGGTGGTCGAGACCCAGTACTTC.

This clone was detected a few times. The V gene is TRBV2, the J gene TRBJ2-3; TRBD1 matches at 9 bases. Germline lookup yields CDR1 SNHLY and CDR2 FYNNEI. Trimming at V came to 6 bases and at J to 3 bases, leaving 7 bases not matched to a gene. The CDR3 sequence is 15 residues long. Here the CDR3 reads CASRKQGAMTDTQYF. CDR3 sequence (DNA): TGTGCCAGCAGGAAACAGGGGGCCATGACAGATACGCAGTATTTT.

The rearrangement links TRBV19 to TRBJ2-7; 8 bases match TRBD1. Germline assignment: CDR1 LNHDA and CDR2 SQIVND (reference sequence). The CDR3 covers 14 residues. V was clipped by 6 bases and J by 3 bases; unmatched bases: 7. CDR3 bases: TGTGCCAGTAGGCCGGGACAGGACTTCTACGAGCAGTACTTC. Protein product: CASRPGQDFYEQYF.

This rearrangement joins TRBV7-6 to TRBJ1-1, with a weak D call TRBD1 (5 bases). Germline CDR1 reads SGHVS; CDR2 reads FNYEAQ. This CDR3 is 14 amino acids long. V lost 5 bases, J lost 0 bases, and 10 bases lay in between. CDR3 residues: CASSRDGLNTEAFF. In nucleotides, the CDR3 is TGTGCCAGCAGCCGGGACGGACTGAACACTGAAGCTTTCTTT. Drawing the rest from reference TRBV7-6 and TRBJ1-1, the complete variable domain is GAGVSQSPRYKVTKRGQDVALRCDPISGHVSLYWYRQALGQGPEFLTYFNYEAQQDKSGLPNDRFSAERPEGSISTLTIQRTEQRDSAMYRCASSRDGLNTEAFFGQGTRLTVV.

The chain combines TRBV10-3 with TRBJ1-2; 7 bases align to TRBD1. The J segment lost 9 bases and the V segment lost 0 bases, leaving 1 base of the junction unmatched. Per the germline V gene, CDR1 is ENHRY and CDR2 is SYGVKD. CDR3 length equals 12 residues. CDR3 DNA: TGTGCCATCAGTGAGTCGACAGGGAGCTACACCTTC. It is translated as CAISESTGSYTF.

This clone was recorded only once. The chain is built from TRBV6-5 and TRBJ2-7; D might be TRBD1 or TRBD2, each matching 5 bases. This CDR3 comprises 15 residues. V shed 0 bases and J shed 4 bases, with 13 bases lying between them. Germline CDR1 is MNHEY and CDR2 is SVGAGI. This CDR3 reads CASSYSNQGGYEQYF. In DNA, the CDR3 is TGTGCCAGCAGTTACTCGAATCAGGGCGGGTACGAGCAGTACTTC.

The V call is TRBV27, the J call TRBJ1-2; no definite D call. Germline loops: CDR1 MNHEY, CDR2 SMNVEV (reference sequence). V lost 5 bases and J 4 bases, leaving 11 bases between the germline ends. The CDR3 covers 13 residues. The CDR3 coding sequence is TGTGCCAGCAGTATGGGTTATTTCTATGGCTACACCTTC. It is translated as CASSMGYFYGYTF.